This TCR beta chain is drawn from a study of shared clonotypes between healthy human individuals. The study, taken as a whole, reports: Generally, naive subsets came out with larger estimated richness than memory subsets.

Regarding this clone: The antigen is unknown.

Only CD45RO-negative cells positively selected for CCR7 counted as naive CD8 cells, so terminally differentiated effector memory CD45RA+ cells were excluded. Germline V gene sequence: CDR1 MDHEN, CDR2 SYDVKM. V shed 5 bases and J 7 bases; nucleotides not matched to a gene: 10. The CDR3 has 14 amino acids. The assay was immunoSEQ multiplex PCR, and TCRdb's table has in-frame clones only and misses some. The sample has roughly 890,000 clones, about 91% seen once. The chain is built from TRBV28 and TRBJ2-7; 8 nucleotides agree with TRBD1. The sequence was collected from a man aged 30 to 45 in good health. Sequenced input: naive CD8+ T cells sorted from blood. CDR3 DNA: TGTGCCAGCAGTCCCAGGGGGCTCGGGGGAGAGCAGTACTTC. It yields the protein CASSPRGLGGEQYF.